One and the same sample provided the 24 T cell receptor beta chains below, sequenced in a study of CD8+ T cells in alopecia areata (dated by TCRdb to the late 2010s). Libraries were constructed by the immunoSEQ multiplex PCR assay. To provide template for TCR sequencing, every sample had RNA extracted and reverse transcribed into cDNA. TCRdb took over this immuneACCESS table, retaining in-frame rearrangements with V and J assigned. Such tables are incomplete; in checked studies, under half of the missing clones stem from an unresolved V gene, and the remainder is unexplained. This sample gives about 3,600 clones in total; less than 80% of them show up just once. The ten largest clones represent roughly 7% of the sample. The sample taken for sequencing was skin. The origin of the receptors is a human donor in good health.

CDR3 DNA: TGTGCCAGCAGCTTAGTCATGACAAACACTGAAGCTTTCTTT. It translates to CASSLVMTNTEAFF. The chain uses TRBV7-2 and TRBJ1-1; no reliable D call. CDR3 size: 14 residues. Germline CDR1 SGHTA, CDR2 FQGNSA. The V end was cut by 1 base, the J end by 2 bases, with 8 bases between.

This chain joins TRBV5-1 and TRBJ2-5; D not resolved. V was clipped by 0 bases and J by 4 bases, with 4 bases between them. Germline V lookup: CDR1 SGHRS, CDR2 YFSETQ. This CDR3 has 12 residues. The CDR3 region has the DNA TGCGCCAGCAGCTTGGTTGGAGAGACCCAGTACTTC. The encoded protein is CASSLVGETQYF.

The CDR3 reads CASSFSGSNTEAFF. CDR3 bases: TGTGCCAGCAGCTTTAGTGGCTCGAACACTGAAGCTTTCTTT. The rearrangement joins TRBV7-9 to TRBJ1-1; D gene ambiguous. This CDR3 comprises 14 residues. In germline, CDR1 is SEHNR, CDR2 FQNEAQ (reference sequence). With 3 bases removed from V and 1 base from J, the gap between germline ends came to 9 bases. Full variable domain (remainder filled in from reference TRBV7-9 and TRBJ1-1): DTGVSQNPRHKITKRGQNVTFRCDPISEHNRLYWYRQTLGQGPEFLTYFQNEAQLEKSRLLSDRFSAERPKGSFSTLEIQRTEQGDSAMYLCASSFSGSNTEAFFGQGTRLTVV.

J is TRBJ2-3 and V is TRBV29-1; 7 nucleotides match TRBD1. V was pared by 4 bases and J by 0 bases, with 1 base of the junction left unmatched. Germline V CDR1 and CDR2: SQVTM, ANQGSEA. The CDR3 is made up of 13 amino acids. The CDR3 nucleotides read TGCAGCGTTGGGACAGGAAGCACAGATACGCAGTATTTT. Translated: CSVGTGSTDTQYF.

As DNA, the CDR3 is TGTGCCTGGAAGGCAGCTAACTACGAGCAGTACTTC. It specifies CAWKAANYEQYF. The chain recombines TRBV30 with TRBJ2-7; D is unclear. This CDR3 spans 12 amino acids. Trimming removed 4 bases at V and 3 bases at J, with 10 bases between. Germline V lookup: CDR1 GTSNPN, CDR2 SVGIG (reference sequence).

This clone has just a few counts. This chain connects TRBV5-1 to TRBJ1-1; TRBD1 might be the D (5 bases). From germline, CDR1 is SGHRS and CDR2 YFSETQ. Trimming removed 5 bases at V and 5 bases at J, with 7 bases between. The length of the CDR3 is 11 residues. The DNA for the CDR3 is TGCGCCAGCAGGGGGGAAACTGAAGCTTTCTTT. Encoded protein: CASRGETEAFF.

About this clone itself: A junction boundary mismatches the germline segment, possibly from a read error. This CDR3 is CASSLSDGYAYTF. CDR3 coding DNA: TGTGCCAGCAGCTTGAGTGACGGTTATGCCTACACCTTC. The chain links TRBV7-9 to TRBJ1-2; no clear D. Germline V gives CDR1 SEHNR, CDR2 FQNEAQ (reference sequence). This CDR3 spans 13 amino acids.

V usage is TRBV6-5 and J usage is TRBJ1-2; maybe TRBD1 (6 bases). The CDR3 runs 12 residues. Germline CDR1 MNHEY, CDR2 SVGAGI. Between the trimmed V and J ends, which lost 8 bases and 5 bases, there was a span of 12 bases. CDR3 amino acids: CASGNREYGYTF. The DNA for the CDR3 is TGTGCCAGCGGTAACAGGGAGTATGGCTACACCTTC.

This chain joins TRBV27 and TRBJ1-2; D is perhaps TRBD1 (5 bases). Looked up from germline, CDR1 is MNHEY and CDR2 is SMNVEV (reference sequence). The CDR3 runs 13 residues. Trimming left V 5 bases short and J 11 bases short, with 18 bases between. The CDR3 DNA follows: TGTGCCAGCAGTGTGACAGTAGGGGTCGGGTACACCTTC. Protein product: CASSVTVGVGYTF.

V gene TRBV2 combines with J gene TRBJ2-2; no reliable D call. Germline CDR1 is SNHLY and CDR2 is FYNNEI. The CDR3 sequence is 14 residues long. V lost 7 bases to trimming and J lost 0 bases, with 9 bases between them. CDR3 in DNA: TGTGCCAGCACGGTTATCTCGAACACCGGGGAGCTGTTTTTT. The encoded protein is CASTVISNTGELFF. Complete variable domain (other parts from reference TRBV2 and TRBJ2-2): EPEVTQTPSHQVTQMGQEVILRCVPISNHLYFYWYRQILGQKVEFLVSFYNNEISEKSEIFDDQFSVERPDGSNFTLKIRSTKLEDSAMYFCASTVISNTGELFFGEGSRLTVL.

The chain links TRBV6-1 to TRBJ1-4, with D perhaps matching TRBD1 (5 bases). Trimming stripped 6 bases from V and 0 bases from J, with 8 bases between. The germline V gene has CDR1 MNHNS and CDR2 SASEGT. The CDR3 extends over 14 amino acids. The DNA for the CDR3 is TGTGCCAGCAGGCAGACAGCAACTAATGAAAAACTGTTTTTT. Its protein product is CASRQTATNEKLFF.

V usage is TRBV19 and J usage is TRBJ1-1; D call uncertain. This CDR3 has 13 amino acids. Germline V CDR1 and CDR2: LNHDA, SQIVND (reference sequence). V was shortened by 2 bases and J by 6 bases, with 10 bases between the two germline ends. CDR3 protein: CASSITAKAEAFF. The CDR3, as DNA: TGTGCCAGTAGTATAACCGCCAAGGCTGAAGCTTTCTTT.

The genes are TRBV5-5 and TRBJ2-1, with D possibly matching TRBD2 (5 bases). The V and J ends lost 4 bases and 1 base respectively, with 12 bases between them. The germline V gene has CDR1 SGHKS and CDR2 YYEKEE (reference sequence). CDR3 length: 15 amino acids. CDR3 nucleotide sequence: TGTGCCAGCAGCCCGCAACTAGAGTCCTACAATGAGCAGTTCTTC. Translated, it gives CASSPQLESYNEQFF.

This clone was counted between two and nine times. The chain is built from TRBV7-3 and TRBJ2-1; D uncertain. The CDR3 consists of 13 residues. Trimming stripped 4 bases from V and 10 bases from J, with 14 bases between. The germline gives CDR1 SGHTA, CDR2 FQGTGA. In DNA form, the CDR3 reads TGTGCCAGCAGCTCCCCTCCGCGATCGGAGCAGTTCTTC. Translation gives CASSSPPRSEQFF.

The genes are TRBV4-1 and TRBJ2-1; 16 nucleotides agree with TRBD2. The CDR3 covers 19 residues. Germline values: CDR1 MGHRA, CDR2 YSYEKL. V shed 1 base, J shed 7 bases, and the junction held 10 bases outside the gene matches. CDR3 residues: CASSQVDLGLAGGYNEQFF. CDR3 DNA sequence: TGCGCCAGCAGCCAAGTCGATTTGGGACTAGCGGGGGGGTATAATGAGCAGTTCTTC.

The CDR3 is CASSQSAGAGEKLFF. CDR3 coding DNA: TGTGCCAGCAGCCAGTCCGCGGGGGCTGGTGAAAAACTGTTTTTT. V and J are TRBV14 and TRBJ1-4; D possibly corresponds to TRBD1 (6 bases). The V gene's germline CDR1 is SGHDN and CDR2 FVKESK. V was trimmed by 3 bases and J by 7 bases, leaving 15 bases between them. This CDR3 has 15 residues. Supplemented by reference TRBV14 and TRBJ1-4, the full variable domain reads EAGVTQFPSHSVIEKGQTVTLRCDPISGHDNLYWYRRVMGKEIKFLLHFVKESKQDESGMPNNRFLAERTGGTYSTLKVQPAELEDSGVYFCASSQSAGAGEKLFFGSGTQLSVL.

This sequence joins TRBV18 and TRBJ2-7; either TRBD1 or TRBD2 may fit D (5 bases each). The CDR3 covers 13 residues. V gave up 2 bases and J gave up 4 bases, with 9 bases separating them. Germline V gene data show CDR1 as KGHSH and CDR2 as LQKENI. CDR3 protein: CASSPGTSYEQYF. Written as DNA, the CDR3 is TGTGCCAGCTCACCAGGGACGAGTTACGAGCAGTACTTC.

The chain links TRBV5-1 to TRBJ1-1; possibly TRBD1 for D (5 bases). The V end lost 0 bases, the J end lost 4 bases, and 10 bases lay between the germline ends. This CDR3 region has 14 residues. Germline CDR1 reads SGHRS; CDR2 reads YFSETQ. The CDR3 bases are TGCGCCAGCAGCTTGGCTAGGGGAGCCACTGAAGCTTTCTTT. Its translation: CASSLARGATEAFF.

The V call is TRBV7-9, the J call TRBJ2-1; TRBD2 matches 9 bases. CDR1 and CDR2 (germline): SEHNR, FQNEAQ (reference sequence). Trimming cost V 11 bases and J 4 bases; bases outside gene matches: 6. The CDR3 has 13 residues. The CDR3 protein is CAGASGAYNEQFF. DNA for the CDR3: TGTGCCGGGGCTAGCGGGGCTTACAATGAGCAGTTCTTC.

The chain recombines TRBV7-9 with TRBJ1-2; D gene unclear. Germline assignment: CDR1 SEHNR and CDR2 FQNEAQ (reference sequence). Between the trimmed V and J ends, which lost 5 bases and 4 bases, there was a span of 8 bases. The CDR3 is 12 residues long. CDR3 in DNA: TGTGCCAGCAGCCGCCATGCCTATGGCTACACCTTC. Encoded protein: CASSRHAYGYTF. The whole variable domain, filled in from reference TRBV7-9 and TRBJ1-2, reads DTGVSQNPRHKITKRGQNVTFRCDPISEHNRLYWYRQTLGQGPEFLTYFQNEAQLEKSRLLSDRFSAERPKGSFSTLEIQRTEQGDSAMYLCASSRHAYGYTFGSGTRLTVV.

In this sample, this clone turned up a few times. The CDR3 DNA follows: TGTGCCAGCAGCTTGGGAGGGGGCACGAACTATGGCTACACCTTC. Amino acid sequence: CASSLGGGTNYGYTF. The J gene is TRBJ1-2, the V gene TRBV5-4; 7 bases match TRBD1. Germline V gene sequence: CDR1 SGHNT, CDR2 YYREEE (reference sequence). CDR3 length equals 15 residues. The junction had 4 bases not matched to a gene; V was cut back by 0 bases and J by 2 bases.

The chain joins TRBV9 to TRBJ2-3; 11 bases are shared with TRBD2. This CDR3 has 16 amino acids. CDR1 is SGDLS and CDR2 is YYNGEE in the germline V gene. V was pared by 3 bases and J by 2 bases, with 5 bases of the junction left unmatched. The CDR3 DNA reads TGTGCCAGCAGCGCCCGGGGACTAGCGGACACAGATACGCAGTATTTT. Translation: CASSARGLADTDTQYF.

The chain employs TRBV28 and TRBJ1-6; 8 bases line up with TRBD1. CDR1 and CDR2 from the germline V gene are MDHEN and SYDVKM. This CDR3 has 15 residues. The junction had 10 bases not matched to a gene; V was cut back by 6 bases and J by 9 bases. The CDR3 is CASSPLQGVGSPLHF. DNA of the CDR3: TGTGCCAGCAGCCCTCTACAGGGGGTAGGTTCACCCCTCCACTTT.

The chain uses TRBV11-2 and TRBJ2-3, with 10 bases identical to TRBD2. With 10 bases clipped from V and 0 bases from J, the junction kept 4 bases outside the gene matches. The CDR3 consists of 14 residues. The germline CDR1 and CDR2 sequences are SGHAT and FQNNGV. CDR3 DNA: TGTGCCATAGCGGGGGGCCGGAGCACAGATACGCAGTATTTT. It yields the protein CAIAGGRSTDTQYF.